Following are 8 T cell receptor beta chains from one sample sequenced in a study of shared clonotypes between healthy human individuals. Sequenced by immunoSEQ multiplex PCR; TCRdb stores in-frame clones only, minus some. The table lists about 340,000 clones, 73% of them singletons. The sequenced material came from memory CD4+ T cells sorted from blood. Documented subset: CD45RA-negative fraction. Receptors were obtained from a man aged 30-40 years in good health.

The chain uses TRBV9 and TRBJ2-1, with unresolved D. The CDR3 runs to 15 residues. Germline-derived CDR1 and CDR2 are SGDLS and YYNGEE. V was clipped by 2 bases and J by 6 bases, with 15 bases between them. CDR3 amino acids: CASSVSGMVPNEQFF. CDR3 DNA sequence: TGTGCCAGCAGCGTCAGTGGGATGGTCCCCAATGAGCAGTTCTTC.

The chain joins TRBV10-3 to TRBJ2-7; no clear D. The CDR3 totals 14 residues. Trimming cost V 5 bases and J 5 bases, with 16 bases left between them. CDR1 and CDR2 from the germline V gene are ENHRY and SYGVKD. The CDR3 sequence: CAISRAGTSDEQYF. CDR3 sequence (DNA): TGTGCCATCAGTCGGGCCGGAACCTCGGACGAGCAGTACTTC.

The chain employs TRBV5-1 and TRBJ2-1; 8 bases fit TRBD2. This CDR3 has 16 amino acids. Germline-derived CDR1 and CDR2 are SGHRS and YFSETQ. The junction had 9 bases not matched to a gene; V was cut back by 1 base and J by 6 bases. CDR3 DNA sequence: TGCGCCAGCAGCTTGAGGCGGACTAGCAACTCCAATGAGCAGTTCTTC. This translates into CASSLRRTSNSNEQFF. Full variable domain (missing parts from reference TRBV5-1 and TRBJ2-1): KAGVTQTPRYLIKTRGQQVTLSCSPISGHRSVSWYQQTPGQGLQFLFEYFSETQRNKGNFPGRFSGRQFSNSRSEMNVSTLELGDSALYLCASSLRRTSNSNEQFFGPGTRLTVL.

The V gene is TRBV10-2, the J gene TRBJ1-2, with TRBD1 as a possible D gene (6 bases). Germline CDR1 and CDR2: WSHSY and SAAADI. V lost 5 bases, J lost 4 bases, and 20 bases lay in between. The length of the CDR3 is 16 residues. The CDR3 sequence: CASSHHPGEPPYGYTF. In DNA, the CDR3 is TGCGCCAGCAGTCATCACCCAGGGGAGCCACCCTATGGCTACACCTTC.

This sequence joins TRBV2 and TRBJ2-7; the D gene could be TRBD1 or TRBD2 (6 bases each). CDR1 is SNHLY and CDR2 is FYNNEI in the germline V gene. Trimming took 4 bases from V and 3 from J, leaving 10 bases between them. The CDR3 extends over 13 amino acids. The DNA of the CDR3 is TGTGCCAGCAGTGGCGGGGACAACTACGAGCAGTACTTC. Its protein is CASSGGDNYEQYF. The complete variable domain, with remaining parts taken from reference TRBV2 and TRBJ2-7, reads EPEVTQTPSHQVTQMGQEVILRCVPISNHLYFYWYRQILGQKVEFLVSFYNNEISEKSEIFDDQFSVERPDGSNFTLKIRSTKLEDSAMYFCASSGGDNYEQYFGPGTRLTVT.

This clone occurred once. The chain employs TRBV5-4 and TRBJ1-5; D is uncertain. This CDR3 is built from 14 residues. Trimming removed 2 bases from V and 6 bases from J, with 12 bases in between. The germline V gene encodes CDR1 SGHNT and CDR2 YYREEE (reference sequence). Here the CDR3 DNA reads TGTGCCAGCAGCTTTTACGAGGGTCTTCAGCCCCAGCATTTT. Encoded protein: CASSFYEGLQPQHF.

This clone was detected a few times. This chain connects TRBV10-2 to TRBJ2-7, with no clear D. CDR1 and CDR2 (germline): WSHSY, SAAADI. V lost 3 bases and J lost 5, with 5 bases in between. This CDR3 spans 11 amino acids. The CDR3 spells CASSDVHEQYF. In DNA, the CDR3 is TGCGCCAGCAGTGATGTCCACGAGCAGTACTTC.

J is TRBJ2-7 and V is TRBV11-2, with 7 nucleotides matching TRBD2. With V trimmed by 3 bases and J by 3 bases, 5 bases remained unmatched. The germline V gene encodes CDR1 SGHAT and CDR2 FQNNGV. The CDR3 consists of 14 residues. CDR3 DNA: TGTGCCAGCAGCTTTGGGGGGACTAACTACGAGCAGTACTTC. This encodes CASSFGGTNYEQYF.